This passage covers 16 T cell receptor beta chains from one sample sequenced in a study of blood T cell repertoires in COVID-19. The data were produced by immunoSEQ multiplex PCR, yet TCRdb's version contains in-frame clones alone and is incomplete. The sample includes over 150,000 clones, 84% seen only once; the top ten take roughly 6.3%. Sequencing used peripheral blood. These receptors were obtained from a human donor in a cohort sampled during active COVID-19.

V is TRBV6-1 and J is TRBJ2-3; TRBD1 aligns across 7 bases. CDR1 is MNHNS, CDR2 SASEGT, per germline. Unmatched junction bases numbered 6, after V lost 1 base and J lost 8 bases. CDR3 length equals 14 residues. This CDR3 reads CASSEDRGFGTQYF. CDR3 nucleotides: TGTGCCAGCAGTGAAGACAGGGGATTTGGTACGCAGTATTTT.

The chain couples TRBV9 to TRBJ1-6; D call uncertain. Germline assignment: CDR1 SGDLS and CDR2 YYNGEE. Trimming left V 0 bases short and J 5 bases short, with 12 bases between. The CDR3 runs 16 residues. The CDR3 DNA reads as TGTGCCAGCAGCGTAGGTCCGAGGCCCGATAATTCACCCCTCCACTTT. Amino acids: CASSVGPRPDNSPLHF.

This chain links TRBV7-9 with TRBJ1-5, with 7 nucleotides matching TRBD1. The CDR3 is made up of 15 amino acids. Germline V gives CDR1 SEHNR, CDR2 FQNEAQ (reference sequence). With 5 bases clipped from V and 2 bases from J, the junction kept 6 bases outside the gene matches. The CDR3 DNA is TGTGCCAGCAGCACGACAGGGTCGGGCAATCAGCCCCAGCATTTT. Translation gives CASSTTGSGNQPQHF.

The chain employs TRBV6-6 and TRBJ2-7, with TRBD1 as a possible D gene (5 bases). Trimming pared 5 bases from V and 7 bases from J, leaving 9 bases between. The CDR3 consists of 11 residues. From germline, CDR1 is MNHNY and CDR2 SVGAGI (reference sequence). The CDR3 spells CASSPQGEQYF. DNA of the CDR3: TGTGCCAGCAGTCCCCAGGGAGAGCAGTACTTC.

The chain couples TRBV5-1 to TRBJ2-1; TRBD2 aligns across 9 bases. The length of the CDR3 is 13 residues. The germline V gene has CDR1 SGHRS and CDR2 YFSETQ. The V and J ends lost 6 bases and 9 bases, in that order; junction bases with no gene match: 7. The CDR3: CASTELAGREQFF. Written as DNA, the CDR3 is TGCGCCAGCACGGAGCTAGCGGGGCGTGAGCAGTTCTTC.

The chain links TRBV10-2 to TRBJ2-5; 8 positions match TRBD2. After removal of 7 bases from V and 2 bases from J, the junction contained 6 bases not matched to a gene. The germline V gene encodes CDR1 WSHSY and CDR2 SAAADI. This CDR3 is built from 14 residues. CDR3 amino acids: CASKQAGAQETQYF. The DNA of the CDR3 is TGCGCCAGCAAGCAAGCGGGGGCACAAGAGACCCAGTACTTC.

This rearrangement joins TRBV4-1 to TRBJ2-1; 8 bases fit TRBD2. CDR1 is MGHRA and CDR2 is YSYEKL in the germline V gene. The length of the CDR3 is 17 residues. Trimming took 0 bases from V and 10 from J; bases not matched to a gene: 14. CDR3 nucleotides: TGCGCCAGCAGCCAAGATCTGGGAGGGCGGGGGGTTCTAGAGCAGTTCTTC. Translated: CASSQDLGGRGVLEQFF.

The rearrangement joins TRBV2 to TRBJ1-2; 10 nucleotides align to TRBD1. The CDR3 extends over 17 amino acids. Germline CDR1 reads SNHLY; CDR2 reads FYNNEI. V lost 5 bases, J lost 4 bases, and 13 bases stayed unmatched. As DNA, the CDR3 is TGTGCCAGCAGTCGCCGGGACAGGGGTGCCCTATTCTATGGCTACACCTTC. Protein sequence: CASSRRDRGALFYGYTF.

This clone was seen only a few times. The chain joins TRBV29-1 to TRBJ1-1; possible D gene TRBD1, 6 bases. Between the trimmed V and J ends, which lost 2 bases and 3 bases, there was a span of 10 bases. CDR1 and CDR2 (germline): SQVTM, ANQGSEA. The CDR3 contains 13 residues. CDR3 protein: CSVERGGYTEAFF. CDR3 in DNA: TGCAGCGTTGAAAGGGGGGGCTACACTGAAGCTTTCTTT.

The chain joins TRBV12-3 or TRBV12-4 to TRBJ1-1, with TRBD1 matching over 8 bases. This CDR3 has 11 amino acids. V lost 7 bases to trimming and J lost 7 bases; unmatched junction nucleotides: 2. The chain's CDR3 is CASTGTGEAFF. The CDR3 DNA follows: TGTGCCAGCACCGGGACAGGTGAAGCTTTCTTT.

J is TRBJ2-1 and V is TRBV12-3 or TRBV12-4; D may be TRBD2 (6 bases). This CDR3 comprises 13 residues. V lost 4 bases and J 6 bases, leaving 10 bases between the germline ends. CDR3 nucleotides: TGTGCCAGCAGTTCCACTAGCACCAATGAGCAGTTCTTC. Protein product: CASSSTSTNEQFF.

This sequence joins TRBV12-5 and TRBJ1-1, with 7 bases aligning to TRBD1. The germline gives CDR1 LGHNT, CDR2 FRNRAP. Trimming removed 0 bases from V and 3 bases from J; junction bases left unmatched: 10. This CDR3 contains 17 residues. For the CDR3, the DNA is TGTGCTAGTGGTTTGGTACCCCGGGACGACAGGGACACTGAAGCTTTCTTT. Translated: CASGLVPRDDRDTEAFF.

The chain's CDR3 is CASTSGRGGYNEQFF. The CDR3 DNA sequence: TGTGCCAGTACTAGTGGGCGGGGGGGCTACAATGAGCAGTTCTTC. The gene calls are TRBV19 and TRBJ2-1; 9 positions agree with TRBD2. Germline CDR1 reads LNHDA; CDR2 reads SQIVND (reference sequence). The trim removed 7 bases at V and 3 bases at J, leaving 7 bases unmatched. The CDR3 has 15 amino acids. The full variable domain, with the rest looked up from reference TRBV19 and TRBJ2-1, is DGGITQSPKYLFRKEGQNVTLSCEQNLNHDAMYWYRQDPGQGLRLIYYSQIVNDFQKGDIAEGYSVSREKKESFPLTVTSAQKNPTAFYLCASTSGRGGYNEQFFGPGTRLTVL.

The chain carries TRBV5-1 and TRBJ2-7; TRBD1 aligns across 7 bases. The CDR3 runs to 15 residues. The junction had 6 bases not matched to a gene; V was cut back by 0 bases and J by 3 bases. Germline loops: CDR1 SGHRS, CDR2 YFSETQ. CDR3 sequence reads: CASSLAGSGGYEQYF. CDR3 in DNA: TGCGCCAGCAGCTTGGCCGGTTCAGGGGGCTACGAGCAGTACTTC.

The genes are TRBV30 and TRBJ1-6, with TRBD1 as a possible D gene (6 bases). Trimming left V 3 bases short and J 7 bases short, with 10 bases between. The CDR3 is 13 residues long. Germline loops: CDR1 GTSNPN, CDR2 SVGIG (reference sequence). The DNA for the CDR3 is TGTGCCTGGAGAGACACAGGGAATTCACCCCTCCACTTT. This sequence encodes CAWRDTGNSPLHF.

The J gene is TRBJ2-5, the V gene TRBV7-8, with TRBD2 matching over 13 bases. After removal of 5 bases from V and 7 bases from J, the junction contained 4 bases not matched to a gene. This CDR3 region has 14 residues. CDR1 SGHVS and CDR2 FQNEAQ come from the germline V gene. The CDR3 bases are TGTGCCAGCAGCACTAGCGGGGGGGCGGGGACCCAGTACTTC. Translating gives CASSTSGGAGTQYF.